This T cell receptor (beta chain) comes out of a study of blood T cell repertoires in COVID-19. Study at large: Samples representing acute and convalescent COVID-19 were sourced from the United States, Italy and Spain.

This clone was picked up one time. The assay was immunoSEQ multiplex PCR, and TCRdb's table has in-frame clones only and misses some. The data hold 170,000 or so clones, with roughly nine tenths observed a single time. Sequences were obtained from peripheral blood. The clonotype was recovered from a man between 18 and 29 years old who had recovered from COVID-19.

This CDR3 reads CASSLLLTGLVTNEKLFF. CDR3 nucleotides: TGTGCCAGCAGTTTACTCTTGACAGGGTTGGTAACTAATGAAAAACTGTTTTTT. The J gene is TRBJ1-4, the V gene TRBV28, with 7 bases matching TRBD1. CDR1 MDHEN and CDR2 SYDVKM come from the germline V gene. The CDR3 loop spans 18 amino acids. Trimming at V came to 2 bases and at J to 1 base, leaving 10 bases not matched to a gene.